Each of the 12 T cell receptor beta chains below was sequenced from the same sample in a study of neurological immune-mediated disorders (dated 2019 in TCRdb). Sample time point, as interpreted from the label and publication: longitudinal time-point 2. Library creation used 5' RACE. For sequencing, an Illumina HiSeq 2500 was employed. TCRdb redid the processing of the public reads, applying fastp at Q25 and MiXCR, and retained in-frame beta chains. Rows with a matching CDR3 protein are joined into one entry that keeps the most common DNA and genes. The sample profile shows fewer than 40,000 distinct CDR3 sequences; more than 10% of them were found once. The ten biggest clones cover approximately 2.3% of the sample. Material for sequencing was PBMCs. The receptor set was obtained from a woman in her 40s in good health.

This clonotype was observed at least ten times. V usage is TRBV7-9 and J usage is TRBJ1-2, with D maybe TRBD1 (5 bases). CDR1 SEHNR and CDR2 FQNEAQ come from the germline V gene (reference sequence). The CDR3 runs 13 residues. The ends were cut back, 1 base at V and 6 bases at J, with 9 bases in the middle. CDR3 residues: CASSLGGDDGYTF. The CDR3 bases are TGTGCCAGCAGCTTAGGTGGGGACGATGGCTACACCTTC.

There are many counts of this clonotype. The chain employs TRBV20-1 and TRBJ1-5, with D possibly matching TRBD1 (6 bases). This CDR3 spans 14 amino acids. Deletions cut 3 bases from V and 4 bases from J, with 13 bases between. The germline V gene encodes CDR1 DFQATT and CDR2 SNEGSKA (reference sequence). CDR3 region: CSASRGRINQPQHF. In DNA form, the CDR3 reads TGCAGTGCTAGTCGGGGGCGGATAAATCAGCCCCAGCATTTT.

V gene TRBV11-2 combines with J gene TRBJ2-1, with 10 bases identical to TRBD2. This CDR3 has 16 amino acids. V shed 4 bases, J shed 7 bases, and the junction held 10 bases outside the gene matches. Germline V gene data show CDR1 as SGHAT and CDR2 as FQNNGV. This CDR3 reads CASSSRGKREGNEQFF. Written as DNA, the CDR3 is TGTGCCAGCAGCTCGCGGGGAAAGCGGGAGGGTAATGAGCAGTTCTTC.

This clonotype was observed at least ten times. The rearrangement links TRBV7-3 to TRBJ2-7, with D maybe TRBD2 (5 bases). Looked up from germline, CDR1 is SGHTA and CDR2 is FQGTGA. This CDR3 is built from 14 residues. Trimming pared 5 bases from V and 5 bases from J, leaving 16 bases between. This CDR3 is CASSPDQTRNEQYF. The CDR3, as DNA: TGTGCCAGCAGCCCCGACCAAACTAGGAACGAGCAGTACTTC.

This clonotype was detected many times. The rearrangement links TRBV5-1 to TRBJ2-7; tentative D call: TRBD1 (5 bases). The CDR3 sequence is 14 residues long. Germline V CDR1 and CDR2: SGHRS, YFSETQ. V was shortened by 4 bases and J by 5 bases, with 16 bases between the two germline ends. The CDR3 here is CASSTPAGSNEQYF. The CDR3 DNA is TGCGCCAGCAGCACTCCCGCAGGGTCCAACGAGCAGTACTTC.

This clonotype was observed at least ten times. V and J are TRBV29-1 and TRBJ2-1; TRBD2 matches at 11 bases. This CDR3 contains 20 residues. In germline, CDR1 is SQVTM, CDR2 ANQGSEA. Trimming cost V 2 bases and J 6 bases; bases outside gene matches: 21. The CDR3 DNA sequence: TGCAGCGTTGAAATGCTTGGAGTTTCCCGTCTAGCGGGGGGATTCAATGAGCAGTTCTTC. Translated, it gives CSVEMLGVSRLAGGFNEQFF.

This clonotype was observed many times. The chain couples TRBV12-3 or TRBV12-4 to TRBJ1-3; D gene uncertain. Trimming took 0 bases from V and 5 from J, leaving 5 bases between them. The CDR3 extends over 13 amino acids. The CDR3 sequence is CASSLAGRNTIYF. As DNA, the CDR3 is TGTGCCAGCAGTTTAGCAGGCCGAAACACCATATATTTT.

The chain recombines TRBV10-2 with TRBJ2-1, with D perhaps TRBD2 (6 bases). Germline-derived CDR1 and CDR2 are WSHSY and SAAADI. The CDR3 contains 17 residues. V was pared by 4 bases and J by 6 bases, with 22 bases between. The chain's CDR3 is CASSGDGLRVQRNEQFF. The CDR3 DNA reads as TGCGCCAGCAGTGGGGACGGACTAAGGGTCCAGCGCAATGAGCAGTTCTTC.

This clonotype appeared many times. The V gene is TRBV12-5, the J gene TRBJ2-3; D gene unclear. The CDR3 contains 16 residues. Germline V gene sequence: CDR1 LGHNT, CDR2 FRNRAP. With 0 bases removed from V and 3 bases from J, the gap between germline ends came to 13 bases. DNA of the CDR3: TGTGCTAGTGGTTTGGTATCGAGTGTTAGTACAGATACGCAGTATTTT. Protein sequence: CASGLVSSVSTDTQYF.

Judged by abundance, this clonotype is medium-sized. The gene calls are TRBV20-1 and TRBJ2-7; 7 positions agree with TRBD1. The CDR3 totals 15 residues. The germline gives CDR1 DFQATT, CDR2 SNEGSKA (reference sequence). V dropped 6 bases and J dropped 0; count of bases not matched to a gene: 11. The CDR3 protein is CSANPGQVDSYEQYF. The CDR3 coding sequence is TGCAGTGCAAACCCCGGACAGGTTGACTCCTACGAGCAGTACTTC.

This clonotype was counted ten times or more. The chain is built from TRBV27 and TRBJ1-6, with D possibly matching TRBD1 (6 bases). CDR1 is MNHEY and CDR2 is SMNVEV in the germline V gene (reference sequence). V was trimmed by 5 bases and J by 4 bases, leaving 15 bases between them. The CDR3 has 16 residues. The CDR3 reads CASSPSDRKYNSPLHF. As DNA, the CDR3 is TGTGCCAGCAGTCCCTCCGACAGGAAGTATAATTCACCCCTCCACTTT.

The sample holds many counts of this clonotype. The chain has TRBV15 and TRBJ1-1; D remains unclear. V was trimmed by 3 bases and J by 3 bases, leaving 11 bases between them. From germline, CDR1 is LNHNV and CDR2 YYDKDF (reference sequence). CDR3 length: 14 residues. The CDR3 bases are TGTGCCACCAGCAGGTCCGAGTTTGACACTGAAGCTTTCTTT. This codes for CATSRSEFDTEAFF.